This passage covers 11 T cell receptor beta chains from one sample sequenced in a study of T cell changes during pregnancy in multiple sclerosis. Sequencing was performed with immunoSEQ multiplex PCR; in TCRdb, only in-frame clones are kept and a portion is missing. Of some 70,000 clones in the sample, 90% to 95% were seen once. The starting material was peripheral blood, obtained in the second trimester of pregnancy. The receptors shown here come from a female donor in good health, enrolled as a control in a pregnancy study.

This chain joins TRBV5-1 and TRBJ2-4, with D possibly TRBD2 on 5 matching bases. Germline CDR1 and CDR2: SGHRS and YFSETQ. The CDR3 spans 15 residues. V gave up 0 bases and J gave up 0 bases, with 7 bases separating them. The CDR3 loop is CASSLGGPAKNIQYF. The CDR3 nucleotides read TGCGCCAGCAGCTTGGGCGGGCCAGCCAAAAACATTCAGTACTTC. Drawing the rest from reference TRBV5-1 and TRBJ2-4, the complete variable domain is KAGVTQTPRYLIKTRGQQVTLSCSPISGHRSVSWYQQTPGQGLQFLFEYFSETQRNKGNFPGRFSGRQFSNSRSEMNVSTLELGDSALYLCASSLGGPAKNIQYFGAGTRLSVL.

The chain employs TRBV2 and TRBJ2-7; D is unresolved. The CDR3 is made up of 13 amino acids. From germline, CDR1 is SNHLY and CDR2 FYNNEI. V was trimmed by 3 bases and J by 4 bases, leaving 10 bases between them. The CDR3 DNA is TGTGCCAGCAGTGAGATCGAGCAATACGAGCAGTACTTC. It is translated as CASSEIEQYEQYF.

This chain joins TRBV27 and TRBJ1-2; unclear D gene. CDR3 length: 13 residues. Looked up from germline, CDR1 is MNHEY and CDR2 is SMNVEV (reference sequence). V lost 8 bases and J 4 bases, leaving 14 bases between the germline ends. CDR3 loop: CASGELPPYGYTF. DNA of the CDR3: TGTGCCAGCGGGGAGTTGCCCCCCTATGGCTACACCTTC.

The chain has TRBV7-2 and TRBJ1-2; D remains ambiguous. Germline CDR1 and CDR2: SGHTA and FQGNSA. The V and J ends lost 0 bases and 2 bases respectively, with 4 bases between them. The CDR3 spans 13 residues. CDR3 protein: CASSLAQNYGYTF. CDR3 bases: TGTGCCAGCAGCTTAGCCCAGAACTATGGCTACACCTTC.

V is TRBV18 and J is TRBJ1-6; 7 bases agree with TRBD1. CDR3 size: 13 residues. The V segment lost 8 bases and the J segment 5 bases; nucleotides outside the gene matches: 3. Germline values: CDR1 KGHSH, CDR2 LQKENI. The CDR3 loop reads CASATGNNSPLHF. As DNA, the CDR3 is TGTGCCAGCGCGACAGGGAATAATTCACCCCTCCACTTT.

This clone occurred once. The chain has TRBV5-1 and TRBJ2-7; D may be TRBD1 (5 bases). The CDR3 spans 13 residues. V lost 1 base to trimming and J lost 5 bases, with 10 bases between them. Germline CDR1 and CDR2: SGHRS and YFSETQ. CDR3 DNA sequence: TGCGCCAGCAGCTTGAGGGGATACCACGAGCAGTACTTC. Translation: CASSLRGYHEQYF.

V gene TRBV2 combines with J gene TRBJ2-3; a weak D match, TRBD2 (6 bases). There are 13 residues in the CDR3. The ends were cut back, 10 bases at V and 1 base at J, with 12 bases in the middle. Germline V lookup: CDR1 SNHLY, CDR2 FYNNEI. The CDR3 bases are TGTGCCACCCGGGCTAGCGGCACAGATACGCAGTATTTT. It translates to CATRASGTDTQYF.

The CDR3 region is CASEGLAGGVYNEQFF. As DNA, the CDR3 is TGTGCCAGCGAAGGGCTAGCGGGAGGGGTCTACAATGAGCAGTTCTTC. The chain links TRBV2 to TRBJ2-1; 12 nucleotides match TRBD2. The CDR3 has 16 residues. V lost 8 bases, J lost 3 bases, and 8 bases stayed unmatched. The V gene's germline CDR1 is SNHLY and CDR2 FYNNEI.

This clone showed up just a few times. The chain uses TRBV30 and TRBJ1-1; 8 nucleotides line up with TRBD1. From germline, CDR1 is GTSNPN and CDR2 SVGIG (reference sequence). With V trimmed by 3 bases and J by 5 bases, 8 bases remained unmatched. This CDR3 region has 14 residues. The CDR3 loop is CAWRGTDRATEAFF. Here the CDR3 DNA reads TGTGCCTGGAGGGGGACGGACAGGGCGACTGAAGCTTTCTTT.

This chain links TRBV2 with TRBJ1-4; D uncertain. The CDR3 contains 12 residues. Germline loops: CDR1 SNHLY, CDR2 FYNNEI. V was cut by 8 bases and J by 2 bases, with 6 bases left in between. CDR3 sequence reads: CASGETNEKLFF. As DNA, the CDR3 is TGTGCCAGCGGGGAGACTAATGAAAAACTGTTTTTT.

This clone appeared once. The chain has TRBV6-5 and TRBJ1-1; TRBD1 matches 8 bases. The CDR3 totals 14 residues. V lost 7 bases to trimming and J lost 3 bases; unmatched junction nucleotides: 7. Germline loops: CDR1 MNHEY, CDR2 SVGAGI. In DNA form, the CDR3 reads TGTGCCAGCAACCCGACAGGGGCTTACACTGAAGCTTTCTTT. Translation gives CASNPTGAYTEAFF.